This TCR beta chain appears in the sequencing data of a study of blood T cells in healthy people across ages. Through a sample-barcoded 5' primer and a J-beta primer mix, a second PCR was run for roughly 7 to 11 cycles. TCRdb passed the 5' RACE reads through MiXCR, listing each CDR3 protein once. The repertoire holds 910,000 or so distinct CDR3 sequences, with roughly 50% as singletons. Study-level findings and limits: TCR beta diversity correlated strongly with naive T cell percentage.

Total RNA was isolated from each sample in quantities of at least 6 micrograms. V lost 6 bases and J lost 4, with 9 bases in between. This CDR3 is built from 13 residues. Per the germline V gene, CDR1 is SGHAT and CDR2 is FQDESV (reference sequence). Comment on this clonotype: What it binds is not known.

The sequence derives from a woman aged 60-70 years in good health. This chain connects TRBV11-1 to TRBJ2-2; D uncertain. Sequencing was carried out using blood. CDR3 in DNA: TGTGCCAGCAGTCAACGTTCCACCGGGGAGCTGTTTTTT. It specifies CASSQRSTGELFF.